Each of the 27 T cell receptor beta chains below was sequenced from the same sample in a study of shared clonotypes between healthy human individuals. Using immunoSEQ multiplex PCR, the repertoire was profiled, and TCRdb retains in-frame clones only, with some absent. In the table there are over 950,000 clones, about 72% of which are singletons. The sequencing sample was made of memory CD4+ T cells from PBMCs. Described subset: CD45RA-negative fraction. The receptors come from a man in his late teens or twenties in good health. Some clones in this sample may be carry-over from other donors' samples.

The chain combines TRBV11-2 with TRBJ2-5; no definite D call. The germline V and J ends were trimmed by 3 bases and 5 bases, with 7 bases remaining between them. CDR3 length equals 12 residues. Germline V gene sequence: CDR1 SGHAT, CDR2 FQNNGV. The CDR3 protein is CASSLSGETQYF. CDR3 bases: TGTGCCAGCAGCTTGTCTGGGGAGACCCAGTACTTC.

This chain joins TRBV11-2 and TRBJ2-1; the match to TRBD2 covers 8 bases. Losses at the gene ends were 5 bases for V and 8 bases for J; bases not matched to a gene: 8. Looked up from germline, CDR1 is SGHAT and CDR2 is FQNNGV. The CDR3 runs 14 residues. CDR3 amino acids: CASSTSGSSDEQFF. As DNA, the CDR3 is TGTGCCAGCAGCACCAGCGGGAGTAGTGATGAGCAGTTCTTC.

The chain is built from TRBV12-5 and TRBJ2-3; the match to TRBD1 covers 10 bases. Germline V gene data show CDR1 as LGHNT and CDR2 as FRNRAP. This CDR3 is 14 amino acids long. With V trimmed by 6 bases and J by 4 bases, 4 bases remained unmatched. The CDR3 region is CASGRGQGADTQYF. The CDR3 region has the DNA TGTGCTAGTGGCCGTGGACAGGGGGCAGATACGCAGTATTTT.

The rearrangement uses TRBV11-2 and TRBJ2-3; D perhaps matches TRBD1 (6 bases). From germline, CDR1 is SGHAT and CDR2 FQNNGV. This CDR3 is built from 13 residues. V shed 8 bases and J shed 2 bases, with 11 bases lying between them. The CDR3 loop reads CASRGQPTDTQYF. The CDR3 DNA reads TGTGCCAGCCGCGGACAGCCCACAGATACGCAGTATTTT.

This clone was found a few times. Other DNA sequences in this sample translate to the same CDR3. CDR3 sequence (DNA): TGTGCCAGCAGCTTAACAGGGACCGAGCAGTACTTC. It codes for CASSLTGTEQYF. The rearrangement links TRBV7-9 to TRBJ2-7; D may be TRBD1 (6 bases). In germline, CDR1 is SEHNR, CDR2 FQNEAQ (reference sequence). The CDR3 spans 12 residues. Between the trimmed V and J ends, which lost 2 bases and 6 bases, there was a span of 8 bases.

The rearrangement uses TRBV6-1 and TRBJ1-5; tentatively, D is TRBD1 (5 bases). V was shortened by 3 bases and J by 2 bases, with 8 bases between the two germline ends. Germline V gene lookup returns CDR1 MNHNS and CDR2 SASEGT. This CDR3 is built from 14 residues. The CDR3 loop is CASSDQQGNQPQHF. The CDR3 bases are TGTGCCAGCAGTGATCAACAGGGCAATCAGCCCCAGCATTTT.

The chain combines TRBV5-4 with TRBJ2-7, with D possibly TRBD1 on 7 matching bases. The V end was cut by 4 bases, the J end by 3 bases, with 20 bases between. CDR1 is SGHNT, CDR2 YYREEE, per germline (reference sequence). This CDR3 is 16 amino acids long. CDR3 sequence reads: CASSPGGGTDFYEQYF. In DNA form, the CDR3 reads TGTGCCAGCAGCCCCGGGGGTGGGACAGACTTCTACGAGCAGTACTTC.

A note on this clone: A read error may be the cause here, since a much bigger clone is one base away. This chain links TRBV7-2 with TRBJ1-2; 9 positions agree with TRBD1. The CDR3 spans 14 residues. With 1 base clipped from V and 6 bases from J, the junction kept 3 bases outside the gene matches. Germline CDR1 is SGHTA and CDR2 is FQGNSA. This CDR3 is CASSLDRGRNGYTF. CDR3 sequence (DNA): TGTGCCAGCAGCTTAGACAGGGGGCGGAATGGCTACACCTTC.

The chain recombines TRBV18 with TRBJ1-4; perhaps TRBD1 as D (5 bases). Trimming took off 2 bases at V and 11 bases at J, with 15 bases between the two ends. The CDR3 runs 14 residues. Germline values: CDR1 KGHSH, CDR2 LQKENI. The CDR3 protein is CASSPGSGSGKLFF. The CDR3, as DNA: TGTGCCAGCTCACCAGGCTCAGGGTCGGGCAAACTGTTTTTT.

This clone was picked up a small number of times. This rearrangement joins TRBV9 to TRBJ2-7, with TRBD2 matching 10 bases. This CDR3 has 15 residues. Germline V CDR1 and CDR2: SGDLS, YYNGEE. J was trimmed by 4 bases and V by 3 bases; bases with no gene match: 7. The CDR3 DNA is TGTGCCAGCAGCGAATTAGCGGGAGGTATGTACGAGCAGTACTTC. This sequence encodes CASSELAGGMYEQYF.

V is TRBV27 and J is TRBJ1-1; the D gene is possibly TRBD1 (6 bases). The CDR3 has 14 amino acids. From germline, CDR1 is MNHEY and CDR2 SMNVEV (reference sequence). The V end was cut by 4 bases, the J end by 2 bases, with 11 bases between. The CDR3 protein is CASSSGTPNTEAFF. The CDR3, as DNA: TGTGCCAGCAGTTCCGGGACACCTAACACTGAAGCTTTCTTT.

This chain connects TRBV28 to TRBJ2-3; 7 bases agree with TRBD1. The CDR3 runs to 16 residues. Trimming cost V 4 bases and J 1 base; bases outside gene matches: 8. The germline V gene encodes CDR1 MDHEN and CDR2 SYDVKM. CDR3 DNA sequence: TGTGCCAGCAGTTCCCCGACCGGGACAGGCACAGATACGCAGTATTTT. It translates to CASSSPTGTGTDTQYF.

This clone has a handful of counts. The CDR3 nucleotides are TGTGCCAGCAGACCCCCCGGGAGGGTCTATGGCTACACCTTC. It codes for CASRPPGRVYGYTF. The genes are TRBV6-5 and TRBJ1-2; D ambiguous. The CDR3 is 14 amino acids. Germline CDR1 and CDR2: MNHEY and SVGAGI. V shed 6 bases and J shed 4 bases, with 15 bases lying between them.

The chain joins TRBV6-6 to TRBJ1-2, with 7 nucleotides matching TRBD1. Germline CDR1 and CDR2: MNHNY and SVGAGI (reference sequence). J lost 7 bases, V lost 5 bases, and 7 bases had no gene match. This CDR3 spans 13 amino acids. CDR3 bases: TGTGCCAGCAGTGAGACAGGGTTGGCTGGCTACACCTTC. It codes for CASSETGLAGYTF.

Only a few counts were recorded for this clone. This chain uses TRBV7-2 with TRBJ2-1, with 8 bases lining up with TRBD2. This CDR3 contains 13 residues. CDR1 is SGHTA, CDR2 FQGNSA, per germline. V dropped 2 bases and J dropped 8; count of bases not matched to a gene: 2. CDR3 protein: CASSLNGGDEQFF. The CDR3 DNA is TGTGCCAGCAGCTTAAACGGGGGGGATGAGCAGTTCTTC.

This clone was observed a handful of times. The V and J genes are TRBV6-1 and TRBJ1-2, with TRBD1 identical over 8 bases. Germline V gives CDR1 MNHNS, CDR2 SASEGT. The CDR3 has 15 residues. J was trimmed by 3 bases and V by 6 bases; bases with no gene match: 9. In DNA, the CDR3 is TGTGCCAGCAGCGCCGGGACAGGAGCTTACTATGGCTACACCTTC. Its protein is CASSAGTGAYYGYTF.

The rearrangement uses TRBV27 and TRBJ2-5; 7 bases align to TRBD1. The J call may be wrong; the DNA end is better matched by TRBJ2-7. Germline assignment: CDR1 MNHEY and CDR2 SMNVEV (reference sequence). This CDR3 region has 15 residues. Here the CDR3 reads CASSPYRGPTYEQYF. The CDR3 nucleotides read TGTGCCAGCAGTCCGTACAGGGGCCCAACCTACGAGCAGTACTTC.

The sample holds a few counts of this clone. The CDR3 coding sequence is TGCAGCGTCGCCCCTCGACAGGATATGAACACTGAAGCTTTCTTT. It specifies CSVAPRQDMNTEAFF. This chain links TRBV29-1 with TRBJ1-1; TRBD1 might be the D (6 bases). V gave up 6 bases and J gave up 0 bases, with 17 bases separating them. CDR3 length equals 15 residues. Germline lookup yields CDR1 SQVTM and CDR2 ANQGSEA. The complete variable domain, with remaining parts taken from reference TRBV29-1 and TRBJ1-1, reads SAVISQKPSRDICQRGTSLTIQCQVDSQVTMMFWYRQQPGQSLTLIATANQGSEATYESGFVIDKFPISRPNLTFSTLTVSNMSPEDSSIYLCSVAPRQDMNTEAFFGQGTRLTVV.

As to this clone: Distinct nucleotide sequences in the sample also encode this CDR3. This chain uses TRBV2 with TRBJ2-1; no definite D call. V lost 4 bases and J 7 bases, leaving 8 bases between the germline ends. The CDR3 length is 12 residues. Germline CDR1 and CDR2: SNHLY and FYNNEI. CDR3 region: CASSGQLNEQFF. In nucleotides, the CDR3 is TGTGCCAGCAGTGGGCAGCTAAATGAGCAGTTCTTC.

The chain employs TRBV7-9 and TRBJ1-3; no clear D gene. Germline lookup yields CDR1 SEHNR and CDR2 FQNEAQ (reference sequence). Trimming took off 10 bases at V and 3 bases at J, with 22 bases between the two ends. The CDR3 contains 16 residues. The CDR3 sequence: CATSSGGGMGGNTIYF. Here the CDR3 DNA reads TGTGCCACCTCTTCGGGCGGCGGCATGGGTGGAAACACCATATATTTT. The whole variable domain, filled in from reference TRBV7-9 and TRBJ1-3, reads DTGVSQNPRHKITKRGQNVTFRCDPISEHNRLYWYRQTLGQGPEFLTYFQNEAQLEKSRLLSDRFSAERPKGSFSTLEIQRTEQGDSAMYLCATSSGGGMGGNTIYFGEGSWLTVV.

The rearrangement links TRBV28 to TRBJ1-6, with D unresolved. The CDR3 has 12 residues. Trimming pared 5 bases from V and 7 bases from J, leaving 6 bases between. From germline, CDR1 is MDHEN and CDR2 SYDVKM. The CDR3 bases are TGTGCCAGCAGTAACAGCAATTCACCCCTCCACTTT. This encodes CASSNSNSPLHF.

The chain links TRBV10-3 to TRBJ2-2, with D possibly matching TRBD2 (6 bases). This CDR3 has 15 amino acids. Trimming shortened V by 6 bases and J by 6 bases, and 17 bases separated the two germline ends. Germline CDR1 is ENHRY and CDR2 is SYGVKD. CDR3 sequence reads: CAIRPNQGTAGELFF. CDR3 bases: TGTGCCATCAGGCCGAATCAAGGGACTGCCGGGGAGCTGTTTTTT.

This rearrangement joins TRBV5-6 to TRBJ1-2, with 12 bases matching TRBD1. Per the germline V gene, CDR1 is SGHDT and CDR2 is YYEEEE. The junction had 13 bases not matched to a gene; V was cut back by 1 base and J by 6 bases. This CDR3 contains 18 residues. The CDR3 DNA reads TGTGCCAGCAGCTTGACAGCAACTAAGGGGACAGGGGGCGATGGCTACACCTTC. It yields the protein CASSLTATKGTGGDGYTF.

This clone was seen a few times. The chain recombines TRBV2 with TRBJ1-5, with 7 bases matching TRBD1. The CDR3 is 14 residues long. Losses at the gene ends were 3 bases for V and 2 bases for J; bases not matched to a gene: 1. Germline lookup yields CDR1 SNHLY and CDR2 FYNNEI. CDR3 amino acids: CASSDRGGNQPQHF. The CDR3 DNA is TGTGCCAGCAGTGACAGGGGGGGCAATCAGCCCCAGCATTTT.

The rearrangement uses TRBV2 and TRBJ1-2, with D hard to call. Germline lookup yields CDR1 SNHLY and CDR2 FYNNEI. This CDR3 spans 12 amino acids. The V and J ends lost 6 bases and 2 bases respectively, with 7 bases between them. DNA for the CDR3: TGTGCCAGCAGGGAATTCAACTATGGCTACACCTTC. This codes for CASREFNYGYTF.

In this sample, this clone turned up once. The same CDR3 arises from other DNA sequences in this sample as well. The chain links TRBV7-2 to TRBJ2-7; 10 bases are a match to TRBD2. Germline CDR1 and CDR2: SGHTA and FQGNSA. V dropped 1 base and J dropped 1; count of bases not matched to a gene: 4. The CDR3 is made up of 16 amino acids. CDR3 sequence reads: CASSLVRTSGSYEQYF. CDR3 DNA: TGTGCCAGCAGCTTAGTTAGGACTAGCGGTTCCTACGAGCAGTACTTC.

The chain combines TRBV5-6 with TRBJ2-1, with a weak D call TRBD1 (5 bases). The V gene's germline CDR1 is SGHDT and CDR2 YYEEEE. V lost 2 bases and J lost 10, with 13 bases in between. The CDR3 runs to 13 residues. Here the CDR3 reads CASSLGRAGEQFF. The CDR3 bases are TGTGCCAGCAGCTTAGGCAGGGCTGGAGAGCAGTTCTTC.